The 14 T cell receptor beta chains below were found in one sample sequenced in a study of response to subunit inactivated influenza vaccine. Via MiXCR, TCRdb re-called the RT-PCR reads, giving one row per CDR3 protein. The sample yields 500,000 to 600,000 distinct CDR3 sequences, approximately 7.1% seen once. The source material was PBMCs from blood, sampled around 25 months after vaccination. The receptors here all came from a man between 50 and 69 years old who received an inactivated influenza vaccine.

This clonotype was picked up many times. The chain combines TRBV7-2 with TRBJ2-3; weak D call: TRBD2 (5 bases). The V gene lost 3 bases and the J gene lost 1 base, with 11 bases spanning the gap. The V gene's germline CDR1 is SGHTA and CDR2 FQGNSA. The CDR3 is 15 residues long. The CDR3 DNA sequence: TGTGCCAGCAGCTTCCCAGCGGATCGCACAGATACGCAGTATTTT. It codes for CASSFPADRTDTQYF. Looking up the rest from reference TRBV7-2 and TRBJ2-3 gives the full variable domain: GAGVSQSPSNKVTEKGKDVELRCDPISGHTALYWYRQSLGQGLEFLIYFQGNSAPDKSGLPSDRFSAERTGGSVSTLTIQRTQQEDSAVYLCASSFPADRTDTQYFGPGTRLTVL.

This clonotype was seen only a few times. V and J are TRBV9 and TRBJ2-5, with 7 bases that match TRBD1. CDR3 length: 16 amino acids. The V gene's germline CDR1 is SGDLS and CDR2 YYNGEE. Trimming removed 0 bases from V and 5 bases from J; junction bases left unmatched: 10. The CDR3 reads CASSVATRGPLETQYF. DNA of the CDR3: TGTGCCAGCAGCGTAGCTACGAGGGGGCCCTTGGAGACCCAGTACTTC.

This clonotype was counted between two and nine times. The rearrangement links TRBV4-2 to TRBJ2-6, with 7 bases matching TRBD1. Germline loops: CDR1 LGHNA, CDR2 YNFKEQ. The CDR3 covers 22 residues. Losses at the gene ends were 5 bases for V and 0 bases for J; bases not matched to a gene: 22. Here the CDR3 DNA reads TGTGCCAGCAGCAAACTAGGGGGCCTTCGCCCTAAAACAGTCTCTGGGGCCAACGTCCTGACTTTC. This encodes CASSKLGGLRPKTVSGANVLTF.

The gene calls are TRBV14 and TRBJ2-2; a weak D match, TRBD2 (6 bases). The V end was cut by 4 bases, the J end by 1 base, with 13 bases between. This CDR3 region has 16 residues. Germline V CDR1 and CDR2: SGHDN, FVKESK. CDR3 region: CASSRHPGGNTGELFF. The CDR3 DNA reads as TGTGCCAGCAGCCGCCATCCCGGGGGGAACACCGGGGAGCTGTTTTTT.

In its sample, this clonotype was seen a few times. The chain combines TRBV3-1 with TRBJ2-3; 15 positions match TRBD2. CDR1 is LGHDT, CDR2 YNNKEL, per germline (reference sequence). V was pared by 3 bases and J by 4 bases, with 11 bases of the junction left unmatched. This CDR3 has 19 amino acids. The CDR3 reads CASSHPLWTSGRVSDTQYF. DNA for the CDR3: TGTGCCAGCAGCCACCCTCTTTGGACTAGCGGGAGGGTATCAGATACGCAGTATTTT.

In its sample, this clonotype was seen a few times. The chain links TRBV5-1 to TRBJ2-7; 7 nucleotides align to TRBD1. CDR1 SGHRS and CDR2 YFSETQ come from the germline V gene. This CDR3 contains 15 residues. The junction had 13 bases not matched to a gene; V was cut back by 3 bases and J by 7 bases. The CDR3 is CASSYRQGGRDEQYF. CDR3 coding DNA: TGCGCCAGCAGCTACAGACAGGGCGGTCGGGATGAGCAGTACTTC.

This clonotype was detected only a few times. V gene TRBV21-1 combines with J gene TRBJ2-7; TRBD1, the table's D call, was not compared with the DNA. TRBV21-1 is an annotated pseudogene. This CDR3 is built from 12 residues. In nucleotides, the CDR3 is TGTGCCAGCAGCAGCGGACAGAACGAGCAGTACTTC. Translating it yields CASSSGQNEQYF.

The chain uses TRBV18 and TRBJ2-7, with TRBD1 matching over 9 bases. The V segment lost 2 bases and the J segment 6 bases; nucleotides outside the gene matches: 5. Germline CDR1 reads KGHSH; CDR2 reads LQKENI. CDR3 length: 14 residues. CDR3 nucleotide sequence: TGTGCCAGCTCACCAGGGACAGGGACGGTCGAGCAGTACTTC. Translated: CASSPGTGTVEQYF.

This clonotype has ten or more counts. The chain uses TRBV4-2 and TRBJ2-5; D remains unclear. Germline CDR1 LGHNA, CDR2 YNFKEQ. Trimming removed 6 bases at V and 5 bases at J, with 4 bases between. The CDR3 runs 10 residues. CDR3 coding DNA: TGTGCCAGCAGAATGGAGACCCAGTACTTC. It encodes CASRMETQYF.

This clonotype was found a few times. The gene calls are TRBV7-2 and TRBJ2-2; the D is unclear. Germline V gene data show CDR1 as SGHTA and CDR2 as FQGNSA. This CDR3 region has 15 residues. Trimming shortened V by 3 bases and J by 4 bases, and 12 bases separated the two germline ends. CDR3 nucleotide sequence: TGTGCCAGCAGCTTTTCTAGTTCGGGCACCGGGGAGCTGTTTTTT. Its translation is CASSFSSSGTGELFF. The full variable domain, its missing parts supplied by reference TRBV7-2 and TRBJ2-2, is GAGVSQSPSNKVTEKGKDVELRCDPISGHTALYWYRQSLGQGLEFLIYFQGNSAPDKSGLPSDRFSAERTGGSVSTLTIQRTQQEDSAVYLCASSFSSSGTGELFFGEGSRLTVL.

The chain couples TRBV28 to TRBJ1-5; 8 positions agree with TRBD1. CDR3 length equals 16 residues. The germline V gene has CDR1 MDHEN and CDR2 SYDVKM. V gave up 3 bases and J gave up 8 bases; unmatched junction bases: 12. The CDR3 region is CASSLQGAINQKPQHF. The CDR3 bases are TGTGCCAGCAGTTTGCAGGGGGCAATCAATCAGAAGCCCCAGCATTTT.

The gene calls are TRBV5-1 and TRBJ2-1; no clear D gene. The ends were cut back, 7 bases at V and 0 bases at J, with 23 bases in the middle. The CDR3 sequence is 18 residues long. Looked up from germline, CDR1 is SGHRS and CDR2 is YFSETQ. The DNA of the CDR3 is TGCGCCAGCGGCCTACCCGCAGAGGTGCTTTTCTCCTACAATGAGCAGTTCTTC. Translated: CASGLPAEVLFSYNEQFF. Together with reference TRBV5-1 and TRBJ2-1, the CDR3 gives the full variable domain: KAGVTQTPRYLIKTRGQQVTLSCSPISGHRSVSWYQQTPGQGLQFLFEYFSETQRNKGNFPGRFSGRQFSNSRSEMNVSTLELGDSALYLCASGLPAEVLFSYNEQFFGPGTRLTVL.

The CDR3 nucleotides read TGCGCCAGCAGCAATGGACTAGCGCAAAGCACAGATACGCAGTATTTT. The encoded protein is CASSNGLAQSTDTQYF. This sequence joins TRBV5-1 and TRBJ2-3, with 9 bases identical to TRBD2. Germline assignment: CDR1 SGHRS and CDR2 YFSETQ. This CDR3 is 16 amino acids long. The ends lost 4 bases at V and 0 bases at J; junction bases unmatched: 6.

Many counts were recorded for this clonotype. J is TRBJ1-1 and V is TRBV19; 7 bases align to TRBD1. Trimming at V came to 5 bases and at J to 4 bases, leaving 7 bases not matched to a gene. This CDR3 comprises 14 residues. Germline assignment: CDR1 LNHDA and CDR2 SQIVND (reference sequence). This chain's CDR3 is CASSPRQGSTEAFF. CDR3 in DNA: TGTGCCAGTAGTCCGCGACAGGGAAGCACTGAAGCTTTCTTT. Full variable domain (rest looked up from reference TRBV19 and TRBJ1-1): DGGITQSPKYLFRKEGQNVTLSCEQNLNHDAMYWYRQDPGQGLRLIYYSQIVNDFQKGDIAEGYSVSREKKESFPLTVTSAQKNPTAFYLCASSPRQGSTEAFFGQGTRLTVV.